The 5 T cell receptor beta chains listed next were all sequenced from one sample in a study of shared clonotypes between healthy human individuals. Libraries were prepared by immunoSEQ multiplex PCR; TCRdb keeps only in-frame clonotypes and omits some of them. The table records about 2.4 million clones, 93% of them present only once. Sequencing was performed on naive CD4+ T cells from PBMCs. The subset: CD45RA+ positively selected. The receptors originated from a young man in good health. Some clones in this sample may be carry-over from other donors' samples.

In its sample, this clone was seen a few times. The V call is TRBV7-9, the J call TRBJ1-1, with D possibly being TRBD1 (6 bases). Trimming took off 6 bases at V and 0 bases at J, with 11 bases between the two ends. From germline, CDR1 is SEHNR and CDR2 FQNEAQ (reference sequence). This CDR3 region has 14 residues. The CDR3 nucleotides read TGTGCCAGCAGGGACAGAAACATGAACACTGAAGCTTTCTTT. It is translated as CASRDRNMNTEAFF.

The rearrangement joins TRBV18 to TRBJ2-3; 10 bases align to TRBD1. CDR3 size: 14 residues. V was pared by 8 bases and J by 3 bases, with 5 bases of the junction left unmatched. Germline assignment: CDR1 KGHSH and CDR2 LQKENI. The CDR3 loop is CASRRQGATDTQYF. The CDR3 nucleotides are TGTGCCAGCCGAAGACAGGGGGCAACAGATACGCAGTATTTT.

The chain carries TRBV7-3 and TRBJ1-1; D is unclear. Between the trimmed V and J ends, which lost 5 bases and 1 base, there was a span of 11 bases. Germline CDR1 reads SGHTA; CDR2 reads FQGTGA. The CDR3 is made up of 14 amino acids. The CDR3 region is CASSPGPENTEAFF. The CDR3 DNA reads TGTGCCAGCAGCCCAGGACCGGAGAACACTGAAGCTTTCTTT.

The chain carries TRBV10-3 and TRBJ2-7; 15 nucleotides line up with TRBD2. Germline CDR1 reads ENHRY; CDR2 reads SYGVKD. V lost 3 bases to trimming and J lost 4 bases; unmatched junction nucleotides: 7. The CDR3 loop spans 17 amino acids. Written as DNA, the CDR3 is TGTGCCATCAGTGAACACCCGGGACTAGCGGGAGGTTACGAGCAGTACTTC. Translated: CAISEHPGLAGGYEQYF.

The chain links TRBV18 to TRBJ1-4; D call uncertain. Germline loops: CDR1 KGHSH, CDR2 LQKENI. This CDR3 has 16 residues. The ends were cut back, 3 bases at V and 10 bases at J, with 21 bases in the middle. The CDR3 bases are TGTGCCAGCTCACCCATGAGGGAGGAGAACAAGCTAAAACTGTTTTTT. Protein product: CASSPMREENKLKLFF.